Presented here are 16 T cell receptor beta chains from one specimen sequenced in a study of shared clonotypes between healthy human individuals. Profiling relied on immunoSEQ multiplex PCR, and the TCRdb table lists in-frame clones only, not all of them. The sample holds around 650,000 clones, 95% to 96% seen once. Naive CD8 cells lacked CD45RO and underwent positive selection for CCR7, leaving out terminally differentiated effector memory CD45RA+ cells. The material sequenced was naive CD8+ T cells sorted from blood. The source is a woman in her thirties in good health.

The chain combines TRBV15 with TRBJ1-2, with unresolved D. This CDR3 spans 14 amino acids. The germline gives CDR1 LNHNV, CDR2 YYDKDF (reference sequence). V dropped 4 bases and J dropped 4 bases, with 13 bases sitting between them. The CDR3 sequence is CATSMVEQFYGYTF. The CDR3 region has the DNA TGTGCCACCAGCATGGTCGAACAATTCTATGGCTACACCTTC. Looking up the rest from reference TRBV15 and TRBJ1-2 gives the full variable domain: DAMVIQNPRYQVTQFGKPVTLSCSQTLNHNVMYWYQQKSSQAPKLLFHYYDKDFNNEADTPDNFQSRRPNTSFCFLDIRSPGLGDTAMYLCATSMVEQFYGYTFGSGTRLTVV.

This chain uses TRBV30 with TRBJ2-1; 9 bases are shared with TRBD2. Looked up from germline, CDR1 is GTSNPN and CDR2 is SVGIG (reference sequence). The CDR3 has 15 residues. J was trimmed by 4 bases and V by 2 bases; bases with no gene match: 6. In DNA form, the CDR3 reads TGTGCCTGGAGTCCTACTAGCGGGCCATACAATGAGCAGTTCTTC. Its protein product is CAWSPTSGPYNEQFF.

This clone was seen just once. CDR3 bases: TGTGCCAGCAGCTTGGCGTGGCAGGAGAGCTCCTACGAGCAGTACTTC. As protein: CASSLAWQESSYEQYF. The chain has TRBV5-6 and TRBJ2-7; D is unresolved. The V end lost 0 bases, the J end lost 0 bases, and 13 bases lay between the germline ends. This CDR3 is 16 amino acids long. Germline loops: CDR1 SGHDT, CDR2 YYEEEE.

The chain carries TRBV28 and TRBJ2-7; D is uncertain. Trimming took 6 bases from V and 3 from J, leaving 12 bases between them. This CDR3 is 13 amino acids long. Germline V lookup: CDR1 MDHEN, CDR2 SYDVKM. This CDR3 is CASRSPGGYEQYF. CDR3 bases: TGTGCCAGCAGATCCCCAGGTGGCTACGAGCAGTACTTC.

The gene calls are TRBV29-1 and TRBJ1-2; 7 bases align to TRBD1. The germline V gene has CDR1 SQVTM and CDR2 ANQGSEA. The CDR3 totals 13 residues. Trimming took 7 bases from V and 10 from J; bases not matched to a gene: 15. The CDR3 here is CSALTGPPEDYTF. CDR3 coding DNA: TGCAGCGCCCTGACAGGGCCTCCTGAGGACTACACCTTC.

This chain connects TRBV27 to TRBJ2-3; TRBD1 matches 9 bases. CDR1 MNHEY and CDR2 SMNVEV come from the germline V gene (reference sequence). V dropped 3 bases and J dropped 5; count of bases not matched to a gene: 0. The CDR3 loop spans 13 amino acids. CDR3 coding DNA: TGTGCCAGCAGTTTGACAGGGGGAGATACGCAGTATTTT. The encoded protein is CASSLTGGDTQYF.

The chain has TRBV27 and TRBJ1-5; possible D gene TRBD1, 6 bases. Germline lookup yields CDR1 MNHEY and CDR2 SMNVEV (reference sequence). This CDR3 region has 14 residues. With 6 bases removed from V and 6 bases from J, the gap between germline ends came to 15 bases. The CDR3 DNA sequence: TGTGCCAGCAGCCGAACAGGGTCGGCTCAGCCCCAGCATTTT. Its protein product is CASSRTGSAQPQHF.

This chain uses TRBV15 with TRBJ2-5; a weak D match, TRBD1 (6 bases). Germline assignment: CDR1 LNHNV and CDR2 YYDKDF (reference sequence). Trimming pared 1 base from V and 11 bases from J, leaving 11 bases between. The CDR3 runs 12 residues. In nucleotides, the CDR3 is TGTGCCACCAGCAGAGGAGCAGGGGAGCAGTACTTC. Translating gives CATSRGAGEQYF.

The rearrangement uses TRBV2 and TRBJ2-7; 7 nucleotides agree with TRBD1. The CDR3 loop spans 13 amino acids. J was trimmed by 1 base and V by 9 bases; bases with no gene match: 6. The V gene's germline CDR1 is SNHLY and CDR2 FYNNEI. The CDR3 sequence is CASRDSTSYEQYF. CDR3 DNA: TGTGCCAGTCGGGACAGTACTTCCTACGAGCAGTACTTC. Looking up the rest from reference TRBV2 and TRBJ2-7 gives the full variable domain: EPEVTQTPSHQVTQMGQEVILRCVPISNHLYFYWYRQILGQKVEFLVSFYNNEISEKSEIFDDQFSVERPDGSNFTLKIRSTKLEDSAMYFCASRDSTSYEQYFGPGTRLTVT.

This clone has only one observation. The chain couples TRBV5-6 to TRBJ2-5; D is ambiguous. Germline V gives CDR1 SGHDT, CDR2 YYEEEE. V was cut by 4 bases and J by 2 bases, with 18 bases left in between. This CDR3 region has 16 residues. Here the CDR3 DNA reads TGTGCCAGCAGCCCCACCGGGCGGATTCGGCAAGAGACCCAGTACTTC. It encodes CASSPTGRIRQETQYF. The whole variable domain, remainder taken from reference TRBV5-6 and TRBJ2-5, is DAGVTQSPTHLIKTRGQQVTLRCSPKSGHDTVSWYQQALGQGPQFIFQYYEEEERQRGNFPDRFSGHQFPNYSSELNVNALLLGDSALYLCASSPTGRIRQETQYFGPGTRLLVL.

The chain recombines TRBV29-1 with TRBJ2-7; 9 nucleotides line up with TRBD2. V trimming: 5 bases; J trimming: 3 bases; junction bases outside the gene matches: 8. The germline V gene encodes CDR1 SQVTM and CDR2 ANQGSEA. The CDR3 contains 14 residues. CDR3 sequence (DNA): TGCAGCGTTCCCGCGGCTAGCGGGATCTACGAGCAGTACTTC. It encodes CSVPAASGIYEQYF.

The chain joins TRBV6-1 to TRBJ1-1; 9 bases match TRBD1. This CDR3 is 14 amino acids long. Losses at the gene ends were 5 bases for V and 4 bases for J; bases not matched to a gene: 5. Germline V gives CDR1 MNHNS, CDR2 SASEGT. The CDR3 DNA is TGTGCCAGCAGTCTGGACAGGGGTACCACTGAAGCTTTCTTT. Translated: CASSLDRGTTEAFF.

A single count supports this clone. V is TRBV28 and J is TRBJ2-1; D may be TRBD2 (5 bases). Germline V lookup: CDR1 MDHEN, CDR2 SYDVKM. V was trimmed by 4 bases and J by 6 bases, leaving 7 bases between them. The CDR3 is 12 residues long. CDR3 region: CASSWTANEQFF. The CDR3 nucleotides are TGTGCCAGCAGTTGGACTGCCAATGAGCAGTTCTTC. Variable domain in full (rest from reference TRBV28 and TRBJ2-1): DVKVTQSSRYLVKRTGEKVFLECVQDMDHENMFWYRQDPGLGLRLIYFSYDVKMKEKGDIPEGYSVSREKKERFSLILESASTNQTSMYLCASSWTANEQFFGPGTRLTVL.

The genes are TRBV6-6 and TRBJ1-1; tentatively, D is TRBD1 (5 bases). Germline lookup yields CDR1 MNHNY and CDR2 SVGAGI (reference sequence). V lost 6 bases, J lost 0 bases, and 11 bases lay in between. This CDR3 has 14 amino acids. The CDR3 reads CASREDTMNTEAFF. DNA of the CDR3: TGTGCCAGCAGGGAGGACACCATGAACACTGAAGCTTTCTTT.

V and J are TRBV9 and TRBJ2-1; TRBD2 aligns across 7 bases. CDR3 size: 16 residues. Per the germline V gene, CDR1 is SGDLS and CDR2 is YYNGEE. Trimming cost V 0 bases and J 6 bases; bases outside gene matches: 9. The CDR3 coding sequence is TGTGCCAGCAGCGTAGACGGACTAGTCATCGGCAATGAGCAGTTCTTC. It codes for CASSVDGLVIGNEQFF.

The CDR3 here is CASSSTTSGRPISSTDTQYF. The DNA for the CDR3 is TGCGCCAGCAGTTCAACGACTAGCGGGAGACCGATATCGAGCACAGATACGCAGTATTTT. The chain uses TRBV10-1 and TRBJ2-3; 12 nucleotides match TRBD2. Trimming cost V 5 bases and J 0 bases; bases outside gene matches: 15. CDR1 is WNHNN, CDR2 SYGVQD, per germline (reference sequence). The CDR3 covers 20 residues.